This entry is about one T cell receptor (beta chain). The data originate from a study of cytomegalovirus exposure and HLA in healthy donors. Across the study: Later analysis reported that the approximately 110 validation repertoires shared the platform of the roughly 710 first-cohort repertoires.

V lost 6 bases and J 1 base, leaving 9 bases between the germline ends. The germline V gene has CDR1 SEHNR and CDR2 FQNEAQ (reference sequence). The CDR3 spans 13 residues. Sequencing used immunoSEQ multiplex PCR; TCRdb keeps in-frame clones, though not all of them. The sample records some 84,000 clones, under 95% being singletons. The sample comprised PBMCs. The receptor's source is a man younger than 45 in good health and CMV-seronegative. V and J are TRBV7-9 and TRBJ1-1; possibly TRBD1 for D (5 bases). This CDR3 reads CASSQDRNTEAFF. The CDR3 DNA is TGTGCCAGCAGTCAAGACAGGAACACTGAAGCTTTCTTT. Supplemented by reference TRBV7-9 and TRBJ1-1, the full variable domain reads DTGVSQNPRHKITKRGQNVTFRCDPISEHNRLYWYRQTLGQGPEFLTYFQNEAQLEKSRLLSDRFSAERPKGSFSTLEIQRTEQGDSAMYLCASSQDRNTEAFFGQGTRLTVV.